This entry lists 18 T cell receptor beta chains sequenced from one sample in a study of T-cell memory formation after mild COVID-19. TCRdb re-analysed the 5' RACE reads in MiXCR, keeping a single row per CDR3 protein. The sample consists of under 450,000 distinct CDR3 sequences, 23% of them appearing once. What was sequenced was PBMCs or a T cell subset sorted from them (not recorded which). The receptors shown here come from an adult woman who had mild COVID-19 (a few samples of this study predate the infection). Cell type and time point are not known.

The chain employs TRBV29-1 and TRBJ2-1; 12 nucleotides agree with TRBD2. There are 20 residues in the CDR3. With V trimmed by 6 bases and J by 4 bases, 22 bases remained unmatched. Germline lookup yields CDR1 SQVTM and CDR2 ANQGSEA. CDR3 protein: CSVQGRPGTTGTSGYNEQFF. As DNA, the CDR3 is TGCAGCGTCCAAGGGCGTCCCGGGACAACCGGGACTAGCGGGTACAATGAGCAGTTCTTC.

This clonotype has a handful of counts. The chain links TRBV23-1 to TRBJ1-1; no clear D. TRBV23-1 is an open reading frame whose function is uncertain. Trimming pared 0 bases from V and 11 bases from J, leaving 4 bases between. The CDR3 consists of 10 residues. The CDR3 spells CASSQSRAFF. Written as DNA, the CDR3 is TGCGCCAGCAGTCAATCTCGCGCTTTCTTT.

This clonotype appeared many times. V gene TRBV7-3 combines with J gene TRBJ2-2; the D is unclear. V was trimmed by 1 base and J by 7 bases, leaving 1 base between them. Germline-derived CDR1 and CDR2 are SGHTA and FQGTGA. The CDR3 spans 11 residues. CDR3 amino acids: CASSLNGELFF. CDR3 DNA: TGTGCCAGCAGCTTAAACGGGGAGCTGTTTTTT.

This clonotype has a handful of counts. The V and J genes are TRBV29-1 and TRBJ2-7, with D unresolved. The CDR3 totals 12 residues. The V gene's germline CDR1 is SQVTM and CDR2 ANQGSEA. V gave up 1 base and J gave up 7 bases, with 11 bases separating them. The chain's CDR3 is CSVEGLALEQYF. The CDR3 coding sequence is TGCAGCGTTGAAGGTCTGGCACTGGAGCAGTACTTC.

The chain joins TRBV9 to TRBJ1-5; D is unclear. Germline V gene data show CDR1 as SGDLS and CDR2 as YYNGEE. CDR3 length: 15 amino acids. V dropped 0 bases and J dropped 0 bases, with 7 bases sitting between them. The CDR3 region is CASSVDGFSNQPQHF. Here the CDR3 DNA reads TGTGCCAGCAGCGTAGACGGCTTTAGCAATCAGCCCCAGCATTTT.

This clonotype was observed a few times. This chain links TRBV6-2 or TRBV6-3 with TRBJ2-2; no clear D gene. With 6 bases removed from V and 7 bases from J, the gap between germline ends came to 15 bases. The CDR3 length is 14 residues. Germline CDR1 reads MNHEY; CDR2 reads SVGEGT. The CDR3 nucleotides are TGTGCCAGCAGCCCTGGTGCTTCCGGCGGGGAGCTGTTTTTT. As protein: CASSPGASGGELFF.

CDR3 nucleotide sequence: TGTGCCAGCAGAGAAATAGGGGGACAGGGCGACGGTGACACCTTC. Its translation: CASREIGGQGDGDTF. J is TRBJ1-2 and V is TRBV27, with TRBD1 identical over 9 bases. Unmatched junction bases numbered 17, after V lost 6 bases and J lost 12 bases. CDR3 length equals 15 residues. The germline V gene encodes CDR1 MNHEY and CDR2 SMNVEV (reference sequence).

This chain joins TRBV4-1 and TRBJ2-1; the match to TRBD1 covers 11 bases. CDR1 and CDR2 from the germline V gene are MGHRA and YSYEKL. The CDR3 covers 15 residues. The V segment lost 3 bases and the J segment 8 bases; nucleotides outside the gene matches: 6. As DNA, the CDR3 is TGCGCCAGCAGCCATGGGACAGGGGGGCCCCATGAGCAGTTCTTC. Translation gives CASSHGTGGPHEQFF.

A few counts support this clonotype. The chain employs TRBV12-3 or TRBV12-4 and TRBJ1-5, with TRBD1 identical over 11 bases. CDR3 length: 15 residues. Unmatched junction bases numbered 2, after V lost 2 bases and J lost 5 bases. In DNA form, the CDR3 reads TGTGCCAGCAGTTTAACGGGACAGGGGGATCAGCCCCAGCATTTT. It codes for CASSLTGQGDQPQHF.

J is TRBJ2-2 and V is TRBV12-3 or TRBV12-4, with 11 bases aligning to TRBD2. V lost 7 bases, J lost 2 bases, and 6 bases stayed unmatched. This CDR3 comprises 16 residues. The DNA of the CDR3 is TGTGCCAGCACCCCAGGACTAGCGGGTAACACCGGGGAGCTGTTTTTT. Translating gives CASTPGLAGNTGELFF.

The chain is built from TRBV29-1 and TRBJ1-1, with D possibly matching TRBD1 (5 bases). This CDR3 has 15 residues. Trimming removed 4 bases from V and 1 base from J, with 16 bases in between. Germline V CDR1 and CDR2: SQVTM, ANQGSEA. The DNA for the CDR3 is TGCAGCGTTGGTTATGAACGGACAACGAACACTGAAGCTTTCTTT. This codes for CSVGYERTTNTEAFF.

This clonotype was found many times. This CDR3 reads CASSQDASGSYEQYF. CDR3 coding DNA: TGCGCCAGCAGCCAAGACGCTAGCGGGTCCTACGAGCAGTACTTC. The chain employs TRBV4-3 and TRBJ2-7, with 8 bases matching TRBD2. The V segment lost 0 bases and the J segment 1 base; nucleotides outside the gene matches: 2. The CDR3 covers 15 residues. Germline CDR1 is LGHNA and CDR2 is YSLEER.

This clonotype was detected ten times or more. The chain recombines TRBV11-2 with TRBJ2-7; 15 bases map to TRBD2. Unmatched junction bases numbered 6, after V lost 1 base and J lost 5 bases. Germline lookup yields CDR1 SGHAT and CDR2 FQNNGV. There are 17 residues in the CDR3. CDR3 loop: CASSLGTSGRAVHEQYF. DNA of the CDR3: TGTGCCAGCAGCTTAGGGACTAGCGGGAGGGCCGTCCACGAGCAGTACTTC.

Only a few counts were recorded for this clonotype. The rearrangement links TRBV12-3 or TRBV12-4 to TRBJ1-1; D not resolved. CDR3 length equals 12 residues. Trimming left V 3 bases short and J 4 bases short, with 6 bases between. For the CDR3, the DNA is TGTGCCAGCAGTTTTTTCGGCACTGAAGCTTTCTTT. Its translation: CASSFFGTEAFF.

This clonotype occurred a few times. The V and J genes are TRBV6-6 and TRBJ1-3; no clear D gene. Germline V gene sequence: CDR1 MNHNY, CDR2 SVGAGI (reference sequence). The CDR3 runs to 11 residues. V lost 8 bases and J lost 3, with 5 bases in between. DNA for the CDR3: TGTGCCAGCCGGGGTGGAAACACCATATATTTT. Its translation is CASRGGNTIYF.

The J gene is TRBJ1-5, the V gene TRBV2; 7 bases align to TRBD1. V was clipped by 6 bases and J by 2 bases; unmatched bases: 4. Germline assignment: CDR1 SNHLY and CDR2 FYNNEI. The CDR3 loop spans 14 amino acids. The CDR3 DNA follows: TGTGCCAGCAGAGTCACAGGGGGCAATCAGCCCCAGCATTTT. The encoded protein is CASRVTGGNQPQHF.

The gene calls are TRBV7-9 and TRBJ2-7; 7 bases agree with TRBD1. V trimming: 5 bases; J trimming: 0 bases; junction bases outside the gene matches: 7. CDR1 SEHNR and CDR2 FQNEAQ come from the germline V gene (reference sequence). The CDR3 covers 15 residues. In DNA, the CDR3 is TGTGCCAGCAGCCAACGGACAGGTGGCTCCTACGAGCAGTACTTC. Protein: CASSQRTGGSYEQYF.

The chain is built from TRBV18 and TRBJ2-7; 12 bases agree with TRBD2. CDR3 length: 15 amino acids. The germline V gene has CDR1 KGHSH and CDR2 LQKENI. Trimming at V came to 3 bases and at J to 6 bases, leaving 6 bases not matched to a gene. The CDR3 loop reads CASSPGGLAGLEQYF. The CDR3, as DNA: TGTGCCAGCTCACCGGGAGGACTAGCGGGGCTCGAGCAGTACTTC. The entire variable domain, with the rest obtained from reference TRBV18 and TRBJ2-7, is as follows: NAGVMQNPRHLVRRRGQEARLRCSPMKGHSHVYWYRQLPEEGLKFMVYLQKENIIDESGMPKERFSAEFPKEGPSILRIQQVVRGDSAAYFCASSPGGLAGLEQYFGPGTRLTVT.